This T cell receptor (beta chain) was found in a study of blood T cells in healthy people across ages. Next came a second PCR, run for about 7 to 12 cycles, which used a sample-barcoded 5' primer along with a J-beta primer mix. TCRdb reprocessed the 5' RACE reads with MiXCR, giving one entry per CDR3 protein. The sample records more than 650,000 distinct CDR3 sequences, approximately 22% being singletons. CDR3 length: 13 residues. Per germline, CDR1 SEHNR and CDR2 FQNEAQ (reference sequence). With 2 bases removed from V and 4 bases from J, the gap between germline ends came to 8 bases. The TCR was taken from a man between 65 and 85 years old in good health. V usage is TRBV7-9 and J usage is TRBJ1-1; no clear D. The sequenced sample consisted of blood. The CDR3 DNA is TGTGCCAGCAGCTTAATCGGGTCCACTGAAGCTTTCTTT. Translation gives CASSLIGSTEAFF.